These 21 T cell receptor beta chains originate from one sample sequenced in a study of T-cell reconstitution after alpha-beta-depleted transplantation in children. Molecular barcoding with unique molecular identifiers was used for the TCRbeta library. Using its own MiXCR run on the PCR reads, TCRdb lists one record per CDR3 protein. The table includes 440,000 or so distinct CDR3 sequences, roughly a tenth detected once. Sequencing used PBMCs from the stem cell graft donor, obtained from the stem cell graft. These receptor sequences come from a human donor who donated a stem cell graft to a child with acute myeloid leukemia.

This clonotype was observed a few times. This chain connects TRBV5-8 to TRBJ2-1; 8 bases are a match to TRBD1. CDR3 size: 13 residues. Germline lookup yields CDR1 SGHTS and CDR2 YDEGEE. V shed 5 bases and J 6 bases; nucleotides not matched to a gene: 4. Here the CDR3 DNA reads TGTGCCAGCAGAGGACAGGGTTTCAATGAGCAGTTCTTC. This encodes CASRGQGFNEQFF.

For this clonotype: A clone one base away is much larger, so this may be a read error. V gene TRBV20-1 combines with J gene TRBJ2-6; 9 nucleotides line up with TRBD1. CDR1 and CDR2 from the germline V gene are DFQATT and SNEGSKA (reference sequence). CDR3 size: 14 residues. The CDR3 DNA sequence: TGCAGTGCTGTACAGGGGGCTGGGGCCAACGGCCTGACTTTC. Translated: CSAVQGAGANGLTF.

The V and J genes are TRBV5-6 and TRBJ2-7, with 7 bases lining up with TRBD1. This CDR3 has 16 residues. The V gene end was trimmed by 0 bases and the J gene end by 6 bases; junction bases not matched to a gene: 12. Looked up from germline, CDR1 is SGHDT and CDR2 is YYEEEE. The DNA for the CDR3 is TGTGCCAGCAGCTTGGTCGGACAGCCCGCAGGGGGCGAGCAGTACTTC. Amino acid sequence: CASSLVGQPAGGEQYF.

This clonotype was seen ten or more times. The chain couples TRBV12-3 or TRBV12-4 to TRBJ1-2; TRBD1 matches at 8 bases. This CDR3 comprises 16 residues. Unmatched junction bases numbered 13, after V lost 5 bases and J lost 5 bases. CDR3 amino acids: CASSPLDRESGYGYTF. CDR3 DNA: TGTGCCAGCAGTCCGCTGGACAGGGAGAGTGGGTATGGCTACACCTTC.

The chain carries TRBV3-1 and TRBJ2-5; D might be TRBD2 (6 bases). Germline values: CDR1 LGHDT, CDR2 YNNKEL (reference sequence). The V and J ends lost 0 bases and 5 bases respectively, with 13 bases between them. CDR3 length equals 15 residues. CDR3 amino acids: CASSQEGGVWETQYF. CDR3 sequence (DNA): TGTGCCAGCAGCCAAGAGGGAGGTGTGTGGGAGACCCAGTACTTC.

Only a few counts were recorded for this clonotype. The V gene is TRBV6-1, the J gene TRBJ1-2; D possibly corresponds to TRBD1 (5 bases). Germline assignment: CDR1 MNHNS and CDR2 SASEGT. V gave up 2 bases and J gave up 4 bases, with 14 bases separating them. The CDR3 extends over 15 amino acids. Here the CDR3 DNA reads TGTGCCAGCAGTGAATTCGGGGGGACCGGCTATGGCTACACCTTC. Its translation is CASSEFGGTGYGYTF.

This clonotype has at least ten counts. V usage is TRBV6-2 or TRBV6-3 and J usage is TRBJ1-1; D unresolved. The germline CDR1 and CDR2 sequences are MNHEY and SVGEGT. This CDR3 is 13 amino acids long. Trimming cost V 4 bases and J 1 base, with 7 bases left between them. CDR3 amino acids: CASSFRQNTEAFF. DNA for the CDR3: TGTGCCAGCAGTTTTCGACAGAACACTGAAGCTTTCTTT.

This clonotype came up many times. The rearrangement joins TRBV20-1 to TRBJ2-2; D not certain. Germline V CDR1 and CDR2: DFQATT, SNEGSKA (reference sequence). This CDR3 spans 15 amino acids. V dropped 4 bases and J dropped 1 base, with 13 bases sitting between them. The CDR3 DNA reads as TGCAGTGCTACGCCCCCCGGGCGGAACACCGGGGAGCTGTTTTTT. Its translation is CSATPPGRNTGELFF.

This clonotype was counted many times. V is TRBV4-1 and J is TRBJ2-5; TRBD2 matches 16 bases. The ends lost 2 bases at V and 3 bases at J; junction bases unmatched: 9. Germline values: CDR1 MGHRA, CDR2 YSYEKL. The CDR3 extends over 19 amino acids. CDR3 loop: CASSQYPGLAGGLEETQYF. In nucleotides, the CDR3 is TGCGCCAGCAGCCAATATCCGGGACTAGCGGGGGGGCTGGAAGAGACCCAGTACTTC.

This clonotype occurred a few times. CDR3 in DNA: TGCAGCGTTGAAATGGCGTACACAGATACGCAGTATTTT. Protein product: CSVEMAYTDTQYF. This chain uses TRBV29-1 with TRBJ2-3; no clear D. Germline V gives CDR1 SQVTM, CDR2 ANQGSEA. The V end lost 2 bases, the J end lost 2 bases, and 8 bases lay between the germline ends. This CDR3 region has 13 residues.

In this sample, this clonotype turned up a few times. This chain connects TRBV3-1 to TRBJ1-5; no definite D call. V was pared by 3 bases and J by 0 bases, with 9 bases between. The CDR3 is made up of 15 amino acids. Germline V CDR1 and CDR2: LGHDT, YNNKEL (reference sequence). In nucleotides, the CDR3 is TGTGCCAGCAGCCACGACAAGTATAGCAATCAGCCCCAGCATTTT. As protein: CASSHDKYSNQPQHF.

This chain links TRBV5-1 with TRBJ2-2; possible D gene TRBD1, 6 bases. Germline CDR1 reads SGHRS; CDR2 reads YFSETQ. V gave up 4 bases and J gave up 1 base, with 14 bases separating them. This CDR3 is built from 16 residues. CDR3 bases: TGCGCCAGCAGCCCCCGGGACACTCGGAACACCGGGGAGCTGTTTTTT. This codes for CASSPRDTRNTGELFF.

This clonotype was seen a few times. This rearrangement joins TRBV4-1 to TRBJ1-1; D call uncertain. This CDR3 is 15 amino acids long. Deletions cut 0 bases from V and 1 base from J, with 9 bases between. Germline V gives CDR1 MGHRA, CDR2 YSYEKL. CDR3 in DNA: TGCGCCAGCAGCCAAGACAACGGACGGAACACTGAAGCTTTCTTT. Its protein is CASSQDNGRNTEAFF.

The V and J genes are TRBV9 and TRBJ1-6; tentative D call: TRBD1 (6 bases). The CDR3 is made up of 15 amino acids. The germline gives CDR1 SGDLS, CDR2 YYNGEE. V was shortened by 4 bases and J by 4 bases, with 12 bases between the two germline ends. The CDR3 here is CASSISGQYNSPLHF. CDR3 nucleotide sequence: TGTGCCAGCAGCATCTCGGGACAATATAATTCACCCCTCCACTTT.

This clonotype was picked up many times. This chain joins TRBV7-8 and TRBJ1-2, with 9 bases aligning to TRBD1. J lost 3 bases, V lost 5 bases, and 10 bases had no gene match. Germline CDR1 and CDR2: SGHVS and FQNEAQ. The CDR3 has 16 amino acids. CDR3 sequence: CASSPLQGAPDYGYTF. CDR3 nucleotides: TGTGCCAGCAGCCCATTACAGGGGGCGCCTGACTATGGCTACACCTTC.

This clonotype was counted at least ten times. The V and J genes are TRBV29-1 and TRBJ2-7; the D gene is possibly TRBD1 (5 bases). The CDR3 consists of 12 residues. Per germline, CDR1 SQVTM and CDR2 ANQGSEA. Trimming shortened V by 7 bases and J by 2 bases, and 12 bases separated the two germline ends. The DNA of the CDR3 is TGCAGCGCTCAGGACACTACCTACGAGCAGTACGTC. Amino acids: CSAQDTTYEQYV.

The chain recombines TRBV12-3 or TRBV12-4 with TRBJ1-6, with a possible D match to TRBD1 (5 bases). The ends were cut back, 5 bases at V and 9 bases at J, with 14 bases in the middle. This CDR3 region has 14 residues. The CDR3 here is CASSGTGLASPLHF. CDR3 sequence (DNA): TGTGCCAGCAGTGGGACGGGATTGGCTTCACCCCTCCACTTT.

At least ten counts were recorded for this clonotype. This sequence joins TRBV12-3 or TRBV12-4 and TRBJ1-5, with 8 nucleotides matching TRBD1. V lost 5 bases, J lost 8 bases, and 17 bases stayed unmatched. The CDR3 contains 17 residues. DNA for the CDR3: TGTGCCAGCAGTATGCCTCAGGGGGCGCCTCCGACGGAGCCCCAGCATTTT. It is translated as CASSMPQGAPPTEPQHF.

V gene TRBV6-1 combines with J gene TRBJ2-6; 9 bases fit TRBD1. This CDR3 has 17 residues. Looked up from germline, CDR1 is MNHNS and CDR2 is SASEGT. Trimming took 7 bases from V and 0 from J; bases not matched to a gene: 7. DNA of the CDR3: TGTGCCAGCACCGGGACAGGGAAAAGCTCTGGGGCCAACGTCCTGACTTTC. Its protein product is CASTGTGKSSGANVLTF.

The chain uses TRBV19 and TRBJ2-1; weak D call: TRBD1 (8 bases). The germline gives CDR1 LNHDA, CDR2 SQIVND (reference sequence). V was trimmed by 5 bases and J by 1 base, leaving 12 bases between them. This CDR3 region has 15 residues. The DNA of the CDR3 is TGTGCCAGTAGTTACAGGGGGGGGTCCTACAATGAGCAGTTCTTC. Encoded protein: CASSYRGGSYNEQFF.

The CDR3 loop reads CASRPIQGAPAEAFF. The DNA for the CDR3 is TGTGCCAGCAGGCCAATACAGGGGGCGCCGGCTGAAGCTTTCTTT. J is TRBJ1-1 and V is TRBV7-9; TRBD1 matches at 9 bases. This CDR3 is 15 amino acids long. V shed 6 bases, J shed 6 bases, and the junction held 11 bases outside the gene matches. Germline CDR1 and CDR2: SEHNR and FQNEAQ (reference sequence).